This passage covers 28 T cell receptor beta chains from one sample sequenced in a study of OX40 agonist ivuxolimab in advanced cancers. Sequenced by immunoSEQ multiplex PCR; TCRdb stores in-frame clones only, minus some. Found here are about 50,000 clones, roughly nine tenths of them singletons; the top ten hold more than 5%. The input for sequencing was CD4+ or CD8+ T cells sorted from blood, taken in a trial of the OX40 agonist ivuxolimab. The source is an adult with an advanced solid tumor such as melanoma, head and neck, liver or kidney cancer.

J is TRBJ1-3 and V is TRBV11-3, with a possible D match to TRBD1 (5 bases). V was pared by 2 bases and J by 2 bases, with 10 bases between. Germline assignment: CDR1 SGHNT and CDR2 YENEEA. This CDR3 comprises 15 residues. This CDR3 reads CASSLRSGTGNTIYF. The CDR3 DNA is TGTGCCAGCAGCTTACGGTCAGGGACTGGAAACACCATATATTTT. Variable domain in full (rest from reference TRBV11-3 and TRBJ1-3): EAGVVQSPRYKIIEKKQPVAFWCNPISGHNTLYWYLQNLGQGPELLIRYENEEAVDDSQLPKDRFSAERLKGVDSTLKIQPAELGDSAVYLCASSLRSGTGNTIYFGEGSWLTVV.

DNA for the CDR3: TGCGCCAGCAGCCAAGTATTTGTGCGCACAGATACGCAGTATTTT. Translation: CASSQVFVRTDTQYF. The chain links TRBV4-1 to TRBJ2-3, with D hard to call. V lost 1 base and J lost 1, with 9 bases in between. In germline, CDR1 is MGHRA, CDR2 YSYEKL. The CDR3 spans 15 residues.

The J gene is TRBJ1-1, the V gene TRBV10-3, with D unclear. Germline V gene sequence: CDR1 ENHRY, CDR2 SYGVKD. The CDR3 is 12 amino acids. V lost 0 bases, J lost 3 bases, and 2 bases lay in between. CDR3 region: CAISESHTEAFF. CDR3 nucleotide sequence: TGTGCCATCAGTGAGTCGCACACTGAAGCTTTCTTT.

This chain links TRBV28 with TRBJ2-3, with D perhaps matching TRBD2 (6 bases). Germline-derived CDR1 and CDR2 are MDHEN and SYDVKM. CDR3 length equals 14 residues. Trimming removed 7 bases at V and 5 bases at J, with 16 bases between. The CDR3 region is CASKKTGVGDTQYF. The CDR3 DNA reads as TGTGCCAGCAAAAAAACGGGAGTGGGAGATACGCAGTATTTT.

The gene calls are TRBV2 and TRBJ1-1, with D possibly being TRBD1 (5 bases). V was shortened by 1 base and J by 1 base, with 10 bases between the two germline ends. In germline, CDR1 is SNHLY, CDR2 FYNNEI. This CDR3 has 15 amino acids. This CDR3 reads CASSEVGGGNTEAFF. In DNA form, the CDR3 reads TGTGCCAGCAGTGAAGTGGGGGGTGGGAACACTGAAGCTTTCTTT.

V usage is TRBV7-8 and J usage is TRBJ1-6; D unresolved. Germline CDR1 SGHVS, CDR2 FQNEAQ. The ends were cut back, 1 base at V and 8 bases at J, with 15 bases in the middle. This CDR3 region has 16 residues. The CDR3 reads CASSLVSSAGDSPLHF. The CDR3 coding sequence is TGTGCCAGCAGCTTAGTTTCGAGTGCTGGGGATTCACCCCTCCACTTT.

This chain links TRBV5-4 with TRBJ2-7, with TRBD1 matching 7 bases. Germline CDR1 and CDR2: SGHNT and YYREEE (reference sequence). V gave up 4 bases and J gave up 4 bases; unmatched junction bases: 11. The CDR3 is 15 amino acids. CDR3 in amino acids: CASSAGTERLYEQYV. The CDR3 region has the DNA TGTGCCAGCAGCGCCGGGACAGAGAGACTTTACGAGCAGTACGTC.

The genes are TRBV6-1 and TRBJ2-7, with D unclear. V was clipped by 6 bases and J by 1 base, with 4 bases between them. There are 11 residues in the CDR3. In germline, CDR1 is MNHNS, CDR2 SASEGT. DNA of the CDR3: TGTGCCAGCAGACAGTCCTACGAGCAGTACGTC. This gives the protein CASRQSYEQYV.

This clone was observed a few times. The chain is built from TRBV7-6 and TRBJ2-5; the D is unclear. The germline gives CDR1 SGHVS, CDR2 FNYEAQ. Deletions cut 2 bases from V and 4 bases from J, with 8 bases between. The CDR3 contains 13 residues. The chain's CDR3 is CASSLLGSETQYF. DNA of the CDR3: TGTGCCAGCAGCTTATTGGGCTCAGAGACCCAGTACTTC.

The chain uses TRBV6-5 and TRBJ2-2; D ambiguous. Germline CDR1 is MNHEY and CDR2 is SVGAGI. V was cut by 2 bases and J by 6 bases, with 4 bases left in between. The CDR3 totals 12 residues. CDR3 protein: CASSYGAGELFF. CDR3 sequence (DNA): TGTGCCAGCAGTTACGGGGCCGGGGAGCTGTTTTTT.

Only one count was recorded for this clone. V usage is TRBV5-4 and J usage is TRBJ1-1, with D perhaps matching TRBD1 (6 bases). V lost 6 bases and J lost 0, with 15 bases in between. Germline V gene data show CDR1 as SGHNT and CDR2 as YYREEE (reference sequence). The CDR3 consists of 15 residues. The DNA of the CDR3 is TGTGCCAGCACCGAAACGGGGGCGTTGAACACTGAAGCTTTCTTT. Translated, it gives CASTETGALNTEAFF. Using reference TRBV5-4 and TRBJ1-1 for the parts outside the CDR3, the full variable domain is ETGVTQSPTHLIKTRGQQVTLRCSSQSGHNTVSWYQQALGQGPQFIFQYYREEENGRGNFPPRFSGLQFPNYSSELNVNALELDDSALYLCASTETGALNTEAFFGQGTRLTVV.

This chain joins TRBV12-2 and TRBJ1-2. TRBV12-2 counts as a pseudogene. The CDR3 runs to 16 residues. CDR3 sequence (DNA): TGTGCAAGTCGCCCGGCCCCGGGACGAAGTATGAGAGGCTACACCTTC. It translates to CASRPAPGRSMRGYTF.

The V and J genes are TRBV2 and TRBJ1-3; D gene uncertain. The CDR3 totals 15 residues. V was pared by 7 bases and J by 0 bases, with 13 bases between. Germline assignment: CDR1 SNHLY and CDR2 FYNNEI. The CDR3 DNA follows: TGTGCCAGCAATCCGGACGGAAGCTCTGGAAACACCATATATTTT. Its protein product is CASNPDGSSGNTIYF.

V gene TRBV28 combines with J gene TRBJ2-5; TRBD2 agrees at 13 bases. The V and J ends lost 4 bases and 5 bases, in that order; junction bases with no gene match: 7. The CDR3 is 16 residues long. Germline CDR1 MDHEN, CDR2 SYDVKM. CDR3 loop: CASSSPWTSGSETQYF. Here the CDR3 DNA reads TGTGCCAGCAGTTCACCCTGGACTAGCGGGAGCGAGACCCAGTACTTC.

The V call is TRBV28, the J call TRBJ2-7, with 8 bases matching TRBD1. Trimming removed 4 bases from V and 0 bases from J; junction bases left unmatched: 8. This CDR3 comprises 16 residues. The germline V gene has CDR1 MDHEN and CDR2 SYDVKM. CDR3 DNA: TGTGCCAGCAGTTCGTCCGGGACAGGCCTCTCCTACGAGCAGTACTTC. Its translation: CASSSSGTGLSYEQYF.

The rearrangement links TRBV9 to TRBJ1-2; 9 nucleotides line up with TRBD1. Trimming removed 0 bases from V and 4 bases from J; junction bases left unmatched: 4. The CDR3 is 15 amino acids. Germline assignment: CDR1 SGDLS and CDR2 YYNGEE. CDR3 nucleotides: TGTGCCAGCAGCGTAGCTGTACAGGGGGCCTATGGCTACACCTTC. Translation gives CASSVAVQGAYGYTF.

The chain's CDR3 is CASSLANGGGNTEAFF. In nucleotides, the CDR3 is TGTGCCAGCAGCTTAGCGAATGGGGGTGGGAACACTGAAGCTTTCTTT. The V call is TRBV7-9, the J call TRBJ1-1, with D possibly TRBD1 on 5 matching bases. The CDR3 runs to 16 residues. V lost 0 bases and J lost 1, with 12 bases in between. The germline V gene encodes CDR1 SEHNR and CDR2 FQNEAQ (reference sequence).

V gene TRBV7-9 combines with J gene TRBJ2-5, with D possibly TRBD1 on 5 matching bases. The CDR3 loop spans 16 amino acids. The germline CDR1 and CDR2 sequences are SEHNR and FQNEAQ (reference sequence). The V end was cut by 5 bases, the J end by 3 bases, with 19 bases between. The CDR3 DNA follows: TGTGCCAGCAGCCAATCACAGGTCTTCAGAAAAGAGACCCAGTACTTC. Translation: CASSQSQVFRKETQYF.

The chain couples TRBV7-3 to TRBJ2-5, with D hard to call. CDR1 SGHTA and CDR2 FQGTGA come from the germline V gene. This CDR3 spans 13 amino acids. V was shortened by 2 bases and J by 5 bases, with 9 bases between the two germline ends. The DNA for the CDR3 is TGTGCCAGCAGCTTATCAGGAGCGGAGACCCAGTACTTC. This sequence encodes CASSLSGAETQYF.

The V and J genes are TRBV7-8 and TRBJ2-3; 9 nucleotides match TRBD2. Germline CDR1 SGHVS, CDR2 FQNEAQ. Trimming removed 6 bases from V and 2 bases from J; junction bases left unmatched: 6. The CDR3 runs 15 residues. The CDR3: CASRWLAGPTDTQYF. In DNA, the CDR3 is TGTGCCAGCAGGTGGCTAGCGGGACCCACAGATACGCAGTATTTT.

The CDR3 region has the DNA TGCGCCAGCAGCTTGATGGGAGAAGCTTTCTTT. This encodes CASSLMGEAFF. The rearrangement links TRBV5-1 to TRBJ1-1; the D is unclear. Germline-derived CDR1 and CDR2 are SGHRS and YFSETQ. The V end was cut by 1 base, the J end by 8 bases, with 6 bases between. The CDR3 covers 11 residues.

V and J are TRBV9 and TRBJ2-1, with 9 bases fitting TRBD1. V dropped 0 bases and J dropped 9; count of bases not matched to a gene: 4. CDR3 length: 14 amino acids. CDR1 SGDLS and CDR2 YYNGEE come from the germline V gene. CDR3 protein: CASSVEGQGVEQFF. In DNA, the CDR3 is TGTGCCAGCAGCGTAGAGGGACAGGGAGTTGAGCAGTTCTTC.

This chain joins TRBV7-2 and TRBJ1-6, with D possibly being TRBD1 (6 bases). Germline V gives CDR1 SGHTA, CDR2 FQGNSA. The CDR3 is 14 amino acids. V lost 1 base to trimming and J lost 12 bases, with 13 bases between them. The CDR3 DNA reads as TGTGCCAGCAGCTTAGGGGGGACACTAGTACCCCTCCACTTT. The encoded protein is CASSLGGTLVPLHF.

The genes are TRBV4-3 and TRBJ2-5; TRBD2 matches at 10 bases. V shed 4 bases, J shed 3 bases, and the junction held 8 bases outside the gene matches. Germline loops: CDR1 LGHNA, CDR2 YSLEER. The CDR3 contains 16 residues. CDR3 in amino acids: CASSRGLAGVEETQYF. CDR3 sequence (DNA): TGCGCCAGCAGCCGAGGCCTAGCGGGAGTTGAAGAGACCCAGTACTTC.

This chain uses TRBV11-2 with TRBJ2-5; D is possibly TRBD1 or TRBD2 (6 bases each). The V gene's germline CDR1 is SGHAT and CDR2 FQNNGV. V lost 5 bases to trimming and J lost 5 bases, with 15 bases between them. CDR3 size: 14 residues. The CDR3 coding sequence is TGTGCCAGCAGCAACAGGGACTTCTCGGAGACCCAGTACTTC. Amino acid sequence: CASSNRDFSETQYF.

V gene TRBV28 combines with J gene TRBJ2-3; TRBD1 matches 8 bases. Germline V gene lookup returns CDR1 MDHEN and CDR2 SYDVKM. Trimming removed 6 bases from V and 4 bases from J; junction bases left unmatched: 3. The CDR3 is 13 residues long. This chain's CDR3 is CASRGQGPDTQYF. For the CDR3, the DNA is TGTGCCAGCAGAGGACAGGGTCCAGATACGCAGTATTTT.

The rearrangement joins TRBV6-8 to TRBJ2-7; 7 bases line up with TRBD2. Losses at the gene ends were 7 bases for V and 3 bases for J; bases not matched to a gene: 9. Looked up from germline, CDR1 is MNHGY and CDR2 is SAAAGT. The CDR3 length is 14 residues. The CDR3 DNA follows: TGTGCCAGCATGGAGCGGGAACGTTACTACGAGCAGTACTTC. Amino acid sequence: CASMERERYYEQYF.

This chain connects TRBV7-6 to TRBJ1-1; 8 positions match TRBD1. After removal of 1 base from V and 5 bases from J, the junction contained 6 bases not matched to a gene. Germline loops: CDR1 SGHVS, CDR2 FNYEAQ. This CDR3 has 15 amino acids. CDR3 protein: CASSLVTGGRTEAFF. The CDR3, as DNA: TGTGCCAGCAGCTTAGTTACAGGGGGTCGGACTGAAGCTTTCTTT.